This TCR beta chain stems from a study of Graves' ophthalmopathy and Graves' hyperthyroidism. TCR beta CDR3 amplification used RNA transcripts. The authors performed first-round RT-PCR with HTBI primers and then a second-round multiplex PCR. One entry per CDR3 protein results from TCRdb running MiXCR on the multiplex PCR reads. The sample consists of approximately 640,000 distinct CDR3 sequences, over 40% of them appearing once. V lost 2 bases, J lost 2 bases, and 7 bases stayed unmatched. The CDR3 has 16 residues. The rearrangement uses TRBV12-3 or TRBV12-4 and TRBJ2-7, with 9 bases lining up with TRBD2. This sequence originates from an adult man with Graves' ophthalmopathy. Input material: peripheral blood. The CDR3 protein is CASSLRLAGVPYEQYF. CDR3 bases: TGTGCCAGCAGTTTAAGGTTAGCGGGGGTCCCCTACGAGCAGTACTTC.